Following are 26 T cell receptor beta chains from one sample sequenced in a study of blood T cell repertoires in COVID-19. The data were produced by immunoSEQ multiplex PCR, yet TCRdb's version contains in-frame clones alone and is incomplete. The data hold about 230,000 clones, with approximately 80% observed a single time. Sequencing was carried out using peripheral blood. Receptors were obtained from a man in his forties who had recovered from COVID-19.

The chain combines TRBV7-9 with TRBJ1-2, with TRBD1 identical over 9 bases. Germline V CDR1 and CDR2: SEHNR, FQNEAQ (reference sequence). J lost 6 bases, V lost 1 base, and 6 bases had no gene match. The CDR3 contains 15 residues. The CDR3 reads CASSLDWTGADGYTF. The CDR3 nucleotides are TGTGCCAGCAGCTTAGACTGGACAGGGGCGGATGGCTACACCTTC. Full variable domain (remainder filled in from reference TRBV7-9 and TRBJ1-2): DTGVSQNPRHKITKRGQNVTFRCDPISEHNRLYWYRQTLGQGPEFLTYFQNEAQLEKSRLLSDRFSAERPKGSFSTLEIQRTEQGDSAMYLCASSLDWTGADGYTFGSGTRLTVV.

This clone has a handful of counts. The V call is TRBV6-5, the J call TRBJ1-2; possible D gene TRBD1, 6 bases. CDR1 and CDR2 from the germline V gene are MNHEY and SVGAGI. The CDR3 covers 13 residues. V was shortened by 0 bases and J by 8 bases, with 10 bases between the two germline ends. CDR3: CASSYSTGGGYTF. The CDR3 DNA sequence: TGTGCCAGCAGTTACTCGACAGGCGGCGGCTACACCTTC.

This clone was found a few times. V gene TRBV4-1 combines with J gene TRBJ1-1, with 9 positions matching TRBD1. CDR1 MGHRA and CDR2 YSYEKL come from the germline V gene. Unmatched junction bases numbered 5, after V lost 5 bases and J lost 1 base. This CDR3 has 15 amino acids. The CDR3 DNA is TGCGCCAGCAGCTTTCGGACAGGGGCGAACACTGAAGCTTTCTTT. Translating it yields CASSFRTGANTEAFF.

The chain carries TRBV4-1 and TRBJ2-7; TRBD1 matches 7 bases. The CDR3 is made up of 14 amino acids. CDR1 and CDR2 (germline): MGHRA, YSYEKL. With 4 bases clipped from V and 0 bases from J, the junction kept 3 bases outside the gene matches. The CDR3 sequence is CASSPGTASYEQYF. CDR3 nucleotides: TGCGCCAGCAGCCCCGGGACAGCCTCCTACGAGCAGTACTTC.

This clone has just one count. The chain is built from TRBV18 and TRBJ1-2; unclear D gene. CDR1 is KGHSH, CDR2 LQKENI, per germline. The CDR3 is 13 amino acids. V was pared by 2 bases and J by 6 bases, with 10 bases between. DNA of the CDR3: TGTGCCAGCTCACCATACGCCGGTAATGGCTACACCTTC. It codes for CASSPYAGNGYTF.

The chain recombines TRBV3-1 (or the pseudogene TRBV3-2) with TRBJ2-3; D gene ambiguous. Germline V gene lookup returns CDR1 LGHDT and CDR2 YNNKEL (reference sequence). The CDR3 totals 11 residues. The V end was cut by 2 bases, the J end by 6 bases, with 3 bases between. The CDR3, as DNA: TGTGCCAGCAGCCAATCGGATACGCAGTATTTT. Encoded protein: CASSQSDTQYF.

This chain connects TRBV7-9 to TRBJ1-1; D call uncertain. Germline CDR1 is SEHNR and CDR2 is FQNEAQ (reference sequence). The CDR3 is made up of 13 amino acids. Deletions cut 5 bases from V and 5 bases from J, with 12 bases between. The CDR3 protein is CASSPTLRTEAFF. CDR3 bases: TGTGCCAGCAGCCCCACCCTTCGGACTGAAGCTTTCTTT.

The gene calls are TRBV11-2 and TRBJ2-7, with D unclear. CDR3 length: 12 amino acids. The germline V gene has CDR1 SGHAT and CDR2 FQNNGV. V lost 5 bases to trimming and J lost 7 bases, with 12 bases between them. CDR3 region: CASSRSFREQYF. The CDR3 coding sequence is TGTGCCAGCAGCCGATCGTTTCGGGAGCAGTACTTC.

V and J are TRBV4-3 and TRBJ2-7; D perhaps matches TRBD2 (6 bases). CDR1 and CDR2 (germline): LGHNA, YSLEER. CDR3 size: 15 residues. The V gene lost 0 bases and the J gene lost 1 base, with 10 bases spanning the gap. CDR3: CASSQDYGRSYEQYF. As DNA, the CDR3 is TGCGCCAGCAGCCAAGATTATGGGAGGTCCTACGAGCAGTACTTC.

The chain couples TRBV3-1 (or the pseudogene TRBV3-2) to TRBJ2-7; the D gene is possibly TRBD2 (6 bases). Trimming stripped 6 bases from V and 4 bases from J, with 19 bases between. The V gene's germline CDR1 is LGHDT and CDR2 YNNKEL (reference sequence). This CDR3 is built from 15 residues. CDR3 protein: CASRGGVYGLYEQYF. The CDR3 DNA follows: TGTGCCAGCAGGGGCGGGGTTTACGGTCTGTACGAGCAGTACTTC.

In nucleotides, the CDR3 is TGTGCCAGCAGCTTAAACCCAGGACAGGGTTCCTACGAGCAGTACTTC. Translating gives CASSLNPGQGSYEQYF. The V and J genes are TRBV7-2 and TRBJ2-7; TRBD1 agrees at 8 bases. The ends lost 2 bases at V and 1 base at J; junction bases unmatched: 7. Germline CDR1 and CDR2: SGHTA and FQGNSA. CDR3 length: 16 amino acids. Using reference TRBV7-2 and TRBJ2-7 for the parts outside the CDR3, the full variable domain is GAGVSQSPSNKVTEKGKDVELRCDPISGHTALYWYRQSLGQGLEFLIYFQGNSAPDKSGLPSDRFSAERTGGSVSTLTIQRTQQEDSAVYLCASSLNPGQGSYEQYFGPGTRLTVT.

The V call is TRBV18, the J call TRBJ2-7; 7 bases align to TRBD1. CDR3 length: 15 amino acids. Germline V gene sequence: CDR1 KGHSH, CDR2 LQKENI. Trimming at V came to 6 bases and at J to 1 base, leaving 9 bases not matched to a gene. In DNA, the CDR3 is TGTGCCAGCTCTCACGACAGGGAGCGTTCCTACGAGCAGTACTTC. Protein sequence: CASSHDRERSYEQYF.

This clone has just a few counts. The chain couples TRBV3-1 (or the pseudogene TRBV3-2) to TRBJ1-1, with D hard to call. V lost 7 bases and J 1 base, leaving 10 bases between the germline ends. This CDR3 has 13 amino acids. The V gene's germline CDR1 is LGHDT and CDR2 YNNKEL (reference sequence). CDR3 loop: CASNSGANTEAFF. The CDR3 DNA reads TGTGCCAGCAATTCGGGAGCGAACACTGAAGCTTTCTTT.

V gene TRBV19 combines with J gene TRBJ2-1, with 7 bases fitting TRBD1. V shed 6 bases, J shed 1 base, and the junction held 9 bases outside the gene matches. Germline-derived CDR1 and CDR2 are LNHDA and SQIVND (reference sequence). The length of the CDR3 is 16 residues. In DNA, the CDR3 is TGTGCCAGTAGGCCGACGGGACAGTCGTCCTACAATGAGCAGTTCTTC. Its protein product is CASRPTGQSSYNEQFF.

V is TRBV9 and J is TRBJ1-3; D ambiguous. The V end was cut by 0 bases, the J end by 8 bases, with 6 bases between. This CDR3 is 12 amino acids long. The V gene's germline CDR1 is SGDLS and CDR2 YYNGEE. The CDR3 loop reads CASSVASDTIYF. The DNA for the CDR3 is TGTGCCAGCAGCGTAGCTAGCGACACCATATATTTT.

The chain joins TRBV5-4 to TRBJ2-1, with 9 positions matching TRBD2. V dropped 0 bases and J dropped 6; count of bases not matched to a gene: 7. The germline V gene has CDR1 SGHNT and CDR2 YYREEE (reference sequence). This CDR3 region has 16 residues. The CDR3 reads CASSLAGSGSSNEQFF. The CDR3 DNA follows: TGTGCCAGCAGCTTGGCTGGTAGCGGGAGTTCCAATGAGCAGTTCTTC.

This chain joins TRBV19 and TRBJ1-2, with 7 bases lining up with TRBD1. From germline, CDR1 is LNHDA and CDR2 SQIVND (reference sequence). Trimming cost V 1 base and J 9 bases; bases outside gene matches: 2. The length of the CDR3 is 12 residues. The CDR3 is CASSIGQGRYTF. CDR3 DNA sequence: TGTGCCAGTAGTATAGGACAGGGCCGCTACACCTTC. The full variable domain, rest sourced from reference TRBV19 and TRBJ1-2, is DGGITQSPKYLFRKEGQNVTLSCEQNLNHDAMYWYRQDPGQGLRLIYYSQIVNDFQKGDIAEGYSVSREKKESFPLTVTSAQKNPTAFYLCASSIGQGRYTFGSGTRLTVV.

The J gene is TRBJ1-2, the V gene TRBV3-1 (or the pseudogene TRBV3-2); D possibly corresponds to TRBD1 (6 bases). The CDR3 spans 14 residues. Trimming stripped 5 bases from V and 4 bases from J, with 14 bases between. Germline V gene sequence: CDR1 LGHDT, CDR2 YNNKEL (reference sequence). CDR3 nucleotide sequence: TGTGCCAGCAGCTCGCGGGGGCAGGTCTATGGCTACACCTTC. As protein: CASSSRGQVYGYTF.

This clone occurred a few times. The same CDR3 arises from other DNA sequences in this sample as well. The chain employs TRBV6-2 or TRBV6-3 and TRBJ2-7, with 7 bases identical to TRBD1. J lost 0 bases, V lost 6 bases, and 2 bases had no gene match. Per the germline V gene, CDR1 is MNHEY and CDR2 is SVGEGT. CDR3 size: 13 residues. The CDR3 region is CASSWDSSYEQYF. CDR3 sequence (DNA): TGTGCCAGCAGCTGGGACAGCTCCTACGAGCAGTACTTC.

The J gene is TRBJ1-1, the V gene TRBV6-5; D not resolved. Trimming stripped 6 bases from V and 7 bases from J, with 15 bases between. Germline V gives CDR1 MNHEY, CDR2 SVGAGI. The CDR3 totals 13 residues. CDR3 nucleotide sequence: TGTGCCAGCAGGCCGGGATATAAAGATGAAGCTTTCTTT. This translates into CASRPGYKDEAFF.

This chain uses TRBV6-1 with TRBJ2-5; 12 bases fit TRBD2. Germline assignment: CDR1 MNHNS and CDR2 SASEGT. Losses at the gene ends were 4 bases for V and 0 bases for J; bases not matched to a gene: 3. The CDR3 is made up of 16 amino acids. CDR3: CASSAWTSGDQETQYF. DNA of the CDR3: TGTGCCAGCAGTGCCTGGACTAGCGGGGACCAAGAGACCCAGTACTTC.

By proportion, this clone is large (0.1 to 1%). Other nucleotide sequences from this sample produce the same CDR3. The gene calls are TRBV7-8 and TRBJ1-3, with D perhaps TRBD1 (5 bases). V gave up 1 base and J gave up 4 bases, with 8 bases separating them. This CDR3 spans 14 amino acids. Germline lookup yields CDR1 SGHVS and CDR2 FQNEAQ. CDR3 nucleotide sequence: TGTGCCAGCAGCTTAGGGGGGGAAGGAAACACCATATATTTT. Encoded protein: CASSLGGEGNTIYF.

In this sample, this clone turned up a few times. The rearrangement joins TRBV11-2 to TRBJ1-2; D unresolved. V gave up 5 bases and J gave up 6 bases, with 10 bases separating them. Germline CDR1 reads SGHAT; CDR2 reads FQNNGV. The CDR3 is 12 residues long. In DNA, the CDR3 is TGTGCCAGCAGCCCGAATGCGGATGGCTACACCTTC. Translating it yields CASSPNADGYTF. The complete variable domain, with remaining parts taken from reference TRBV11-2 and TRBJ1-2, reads EAGVAQSPRYKIIEKRQSVAFWCNPISGHATLYWYQQILGQGPKLLIQFQNNGVVDDSQLPKDRFSAERLKGVDSTLKIQPAKLEDSAVYLCASSPNADGYTFGSGTRLTVV.

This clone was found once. Here the CDR3 DNA reads TGTGCCAGTAGTATTGGGACAGGTTTCAACTATGGCTACACCTTC. It encodes CASSIGTGFNYGYTF. The chain couples TRBV19 to TRBJ1-2; 8 bases align to TRBD1. The CDR3 totals 15 residues. Germline V gene data show CDR1 as LNHDA and CDR2 as SQIVND (reference sequence). Germline trimming cut 3 bases from V and 2 bases from J; bases unmatched to any gene: 5.

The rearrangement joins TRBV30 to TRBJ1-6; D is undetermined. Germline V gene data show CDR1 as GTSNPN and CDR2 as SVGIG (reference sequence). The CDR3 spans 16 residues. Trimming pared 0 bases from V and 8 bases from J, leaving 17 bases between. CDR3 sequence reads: CAWSVFSVVVDSPLHF. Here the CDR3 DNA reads TGTGCCTGGAGTGTTTTTAGCGTAGTAGTCGATTCACCCCTCCACTTT.

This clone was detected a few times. The CDR3 reads CASSTGTRGRNNEQFF. As DNA, the CDR3 is TGTGCCAGCAGCACAGGTACCAGGGGGCGAAACAATGAGCAGTTCTTC. The V call is TRBV5-4, the J call TRBJ2-1; the match to TRBD1 covers 8 bases. The V gene's germline CDR1 is SGHNT and CDR2 YYREEE (reference sequence). The CDR3 length is 16 residues. Trimming removed 4 bases from V and 5 bases from J; junction bases left unmatched: 11.